This TCR beta chain was obtained from a study of blood T cells in healthy people across ages. This clonotype was detected many times. A second about 7 to 12 cycle PCR used barcoded and J-beta primers. TCRdb re-called the 5' RACE reads through MiXCR, storing one row per CDR3 protein. The sample has more than 650,000 distinct CDR3 sequences; 20% to 25% are singletons. The CDR3 covers 17 residues. Germline CDR1 SGHTA, CDR2 FQGNSA. V lost 5 bases and J lost 0; bases outside the gene matches: 12. Sequencing was performed on blood. This TCR derives from a man in his 70s in good health. V usage is TRBV7-2 and J usage is TRBJ2-5, with TRBD1 matching 7 bases. DNA of the CDR3: TGTGCCAGCAGCCTCGGGGTGGCAGGGGGAAACCAAGAGACCCAGTACTTC. Its translation is CASSLGVAGGNQETQYF. The whole variable domain, filled in from reference TRBV7-2 and TRBJ2-5, reads GAGVSQSPSNKVTEKGKDVELRCDPISGHTALYWYRQSLGQGLEFLIYFQGNSAPDKSGLPSDRFSAERTGGSVSTLTIQRTQQEDSAVYLCASSLGVAGGNQETQYFGPGTRLLVL.